This is a list of T cell receptor beta chains from one sample in a study of cytomegalovirus exposure and HLA in healthy donors. Produced via immunoSEQ multiplex PCR; TCRdb's table is partial and in-frame only. This sample carries under 150,000 clones, 65% to 85% of them seen once, and the ten largest clones take around 1.2%. The sample was PBMCs. The origin of the receptors is a man aged 50-60 years in good health and CMV-seronegative. CDR3s include the opening cysteine and the closing phenylalanine or tryptophan. The D gene is left open where the match is weak. A row's size may be missing; if present it is once, few, many or a size class.

TRBJ2-6 TRBV28 . . CASSLPLSGANVLTF TGTGCCAGCAGTTTACCCCTCTCTGGGGCCAACGTCCTGACTTTC
TRBJ1-1 TRBV6-6 TRBD1 . CASIFDREYEAFF TGTGCCAGCATCTTTGACAGGGAGTATGAAGCTTTCTTT
TRBJ2-1 TRBV28 . . CASRRLISSYNEQFF TGTGCCAGCAGACGACTTATCAGCTCCTACAATGAGCAGTTCTTC
TRBJ2-1 TRBV11-2 TRBD2 . CASSLTPSGSREQFF TGTGCCAGCAGCTTAACCCCTAGCGGGAGTCGTGAGCAGTTCTTC
TRBJ1-5 TRBV30 . . CAWSTASNQPQHF TGTGCCTGGAGTACCGCGAGCAATCAGCCCCAGCATTTT
TRBJ2-5 TRBV10-3 TRBD1 . CAISESMGTGETQYF TGTGCCATCAGTGAGTCGATGGGGACAGGGGAGACCCAGTACTTC
TRBJ1-1 TRBV7-2 TRBD1 . CASSPQGGVITEAFF TGTGCCAGCAGCCCCCAGGGGGGAGTGATCACTGAAGCTTTCTTT
TRBJ1-4 TRBV21-1 . . CASSLRQGPRANEKLFF TGTGCCAGCAGCCTACGACAGGGACCGCGAGCTAATGAAAAACTGTTTTTT
TRBJ2-5 TRBV10-3 . . CAISEGQGGTQYF TGTGCCATCAGTGAAGGCCAGGGTGGGACCCAGTACTTC
TRBJ2-3 TRBV2 . few CASSETTTGDTQYF TGTGCCAGCAGTGAGACCACTACGGGGGATACGCAGTATTTT
TRBJ2-1 TRBV7-8 . . CASSLGGTQRANEQFF TGTGCCAGCAGCTTAGGCGGGACCCAAAGGGCCAATGAGCAGTTCTTC
TRBJ1-2 TRBV6-5 . . CASSYFAGVDGYTF TGTGCCAGCAGTTACTTTGCAGGGGTTGATGGCTACACCTTC
TRBJ1-1 TRBV9 . . CASSAYDSLNTEAFF TGTGCCAGCAGCGCATACGACAGCTTGAACACTGAAGCTTTCTTT
TRBJ1-5 TRBV9 . . CASSVQQGNQPQHF TGTGCCAGCAGCGTACAACAGGGTAATCAGCCCCAGCATTTT
TRBJ2-1 TRBV25-1 TRBD2 . CASSEFSGSYEQFF TGTGCCAGCAGTGAATTTAGCGGGAGTTATGAGCAGTTCTTC
TRBJ2-5 TRBV7-2 TRBD2 . CASSLDWTSGVTQYF TGTGCCAGCAGCTTAGATTGGACTAGCGGCGTGACCCAGTACTTC
TRBJ1-2 TRBV25-1 . . CASSVGGGYGYTF TGTGCCAGCAGTGTCGGGGGGGGCTATGGCTACACCTTC
TRBJ2-7 TRBV5-4 TRBD2 . CASRDQSGRGYYEQYF TGTGCCAGCAGAGACCAAAGCGGGAGGGGATACTACGAGCAGTACTTC
TRBJ2-7 TRBV18 TRBD1 . CASSPTDRAYEQYF TGTGCCAGCTCACCAACGGACAGGGCCTACGAGCAGTACTTC
TRBJ1-1 TRBV19 . . CASSIFEGPTEAFF TGTGCCAGTAGTATTTTCGAGGGTCCCACTGAAGCTTTCTTT
TRBJ1-5 TRBV28 TRBD1 . CACLSGTGSPQHF TGTGCCTGCCTATCCGGGACAGGGTCACCCCAGCATTTT
TRBJ2-7 TRBV10-3 TRBD2 . CAIRSSGSSYEQYF TGTGCCATCAGGAGTAGCGGGAGCTCCTACGAGCAGTACTTC
TRBJ1-6 TRBV6-5 TRBD1 . CASSYRTGGNSPLHF TGTGCCAGCAGTTACCGGACAGGGGGCAATTCACCCCTCCACTTT
TRBJ2-2 TRBV5-1 TRBD2 . CASSSVPGGTGELFF TGCGCCAGCAGCTCGGTCCCGGGGGGCACCGGGGAGCTGTTTTTT
TRBJ2-2 TRBV10-3 TRBD2 . CAISESSGRGTGELFF TGTGCCATCAGTGAGTCAAGCGGGAGGGGCACCGGGGAGCTGTTTTTT
TRBJ2-7 TRBV5-1 . . CASSLGGGTREQYF TGCGCCAGCAGCTTGGGCGGAGGGACTCGCGAGCAGTACTTC
TRBJ2-2 TRBV19 . once CASSTGRNTGELFF TGTGCCAGTAGTACGGGGAGGAACACCGGGGAGCTGTTTTTT
TRBJ2-7 TRBV2 . . CASSLREEQYF TGTGCCAGCAGTCTTCGGGAGGAGCAGTACTTC
TRBJ2-2 TRBV9 . . CASSVGGNTGELFF TGTGCCAGCAGCGTAGGAGGTAACACCGGGGAGCTGTTTTTT
TRBJ2-1 TRBV27 . . CASQIKRLSDEQFF TGTGCCAGCCAAATCAAGAGGCTATCGGATGAGCAGTTCTTC
TRBJ2-1 TRBV7-8 TRBD2 once CASSLAWLAAYNEQFF TGTGCCAGCAGCTTAGCTTGGCTAGCGGCCTACAATGAGCAGTTCTTC
TRBJ2-7 TRBV30 TRBD2 . CAWSFRATSGFYEQYF TGTGCCTGGAGTTTTCGCGCCACTAGCGGTTTCTACGAGCAGTACTTC
TRBJ2-7 TRBV13 . . CASSLRGSSMQYF TGTGCCAGCAGCTTAAGGGGATCGTCGATGCAGTACTTC
TRBJ2-4 TRBV6-1 . few CATSQGAKNIQYF TGTGCCACCAGCCAGGGGGCCAAAAACATTCAGTACTTC
TRBJ2-1 TRBV9 . once CASSVISASDYNEQFF TGTGCCAGCAGCGTAATAAGCGCCTCCGACTACAATGAGCAGTTCTTC
TRBJ1-5 TRBV10-2 TRBD1 . CASSESLTGVSNQPQHF TGCGCCAGCAGTGAGTCGTTAACAGGGGTGAGCAATCAGCCCCAGCATTTT
TRBJ1-5 TRBV21-1 . . CASSKEGQPQHF TGTGCCAGCAGCAAAGAGGGGCAGCCCCAGCATTTT
TRBJ1-3 TRBV30 . once CAWSGTDSSGNTIYF TGTGCCTGGAGTGGGACAGACAGCTCTGGAAACACCATATATTTT
TRBJ2-6 TRBV18 TRBD1 . CASSPTGGVSGANVLTF TGTGCCAGCTCACCAACAGGGGGTGTCTCTGGGGCCAACGTCCTGACTTTC
TRBJ1-2 TRBV27 . . CASSLFRGALNGYTF TGTGCCAGCAGTTTATTCCGGGGGGCGCTTAATGGCTACACCTTC
TRBJ2-7 TRBV27 . . CASQNRRSSYEQYF TGTGCCAGCCAGAACAGGAGAAGCTCCTACGAGCAGTACTTC
TRBJ2-5 TRBV28 TRBD2 . CASSPGGTETQYF TGTGCCAGCAGTCCGGGAGGGACGGAGACCCAGTACTTC
TRBJ2-1 TRBV18 . . CASSPQGQSYNEQFF TGTGCCAGCTCACCACAGGGGCAGTCCTACAATGAGCAGTTCTTC
TRBJ2-1 TRBV9 TRBD2 . CASSSSGSSYNEQFF TGTGCCAGCAGCTCTAGCGGGAGTTCCTACAATGAGCAGTTCTTC
TRBJ2-1 TRBV5-4 TRBD1 . CASSRGTGASSYNEQFF TGTGCCAGCAGCCGCGGGACAGGGGCGAGCTCCTACAATGAGCAGTTCTTC
TRBJ1-5 TRBV19 . . CASSIRGQPQHF TGTGCCAGTAGTATAAGGGGCCAGCCCCAGCATTTT
TRBJ2-7 TRBV7-9 . few CASSNPLTSRYEQYF TGTGCCAGCAGCAACCCCCTCACTAGCAGGTACGAGCAGTACTTC
TRBJ2-3 TRBV6-5 TRBD2 . CASSLGGPRDTQYF TGTGCCAGCAGTTTGGGAGGGCCTAGGGATACGCAGTATTTT
TRBJ2-2 TRBV19 TRBD2 . CASSISASGSVRTGELFF TGTGCCAGTAGTATTAGCGCTAGCGGGAGTGTTCGCACCGGGGAGCTGTTTTTT
TRBJ1-2 TRBV28 . once CASSPSVLTVFEDGYTF TGTGCCAGCAGTCCCTCGGTCCTGACAGTCTTTGAGGATGGCTACACCTTC
TRBJ2-7 TRBV5-1 . . CASSLDAGSLTYEQYF TGCGCCAGCAGCTTGGACGCAGGATCCCTTACCTACGAGCAGTACTTC
TRBJ2-6 TRBV9 . . CASSVGGANSGANVLTF TGTGCCAGCAGCGTAGGGGGAGCCAACTCTGGGGCCAACGTCCTGACTTTC
TRBJ2-5 TRBV28 . . CASSPETGETQYF TGTGCCAGCAGTCCGGAGACGGGGGAGACCCAGTACTTC
TRBJ2-5 TRBV9 TRBD2 . CASSVATGGPRETQYF TGTGCCAGCAGCGTAGCAACGGGAGGGCCGAGGGAGACCCAGTACTTC
TRBJ1-4 TRBV5-1 . medium-sized CASSWKQHEKLFF TGCGCCAGCAGCTGGAAACAGCATGAAAAACTGTTTTTT